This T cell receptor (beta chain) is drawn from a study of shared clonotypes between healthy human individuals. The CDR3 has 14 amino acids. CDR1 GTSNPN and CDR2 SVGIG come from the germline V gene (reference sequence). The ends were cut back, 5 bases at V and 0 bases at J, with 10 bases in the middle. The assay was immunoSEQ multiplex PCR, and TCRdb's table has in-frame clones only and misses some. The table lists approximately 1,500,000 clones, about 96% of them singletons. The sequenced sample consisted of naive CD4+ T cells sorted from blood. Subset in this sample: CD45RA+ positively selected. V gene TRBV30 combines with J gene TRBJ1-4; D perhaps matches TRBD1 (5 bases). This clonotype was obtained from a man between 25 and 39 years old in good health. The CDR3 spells CAWGDGTTNEKLFF. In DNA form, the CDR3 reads TGTGCCTGGGGGGACGGGACAACTAATGAAAAACTGTTTTTT. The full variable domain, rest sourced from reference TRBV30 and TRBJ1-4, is SQTIHQWPATLVQPVGSPLSLECTVEGTSNPNLYWYRQAAGRGLQLLFYSVGIGQISSEVPQNLSASRPQDRQFILSSKKLLLSDSGFYLCAWGDGTTNEKLFFGSGTQLSVL.